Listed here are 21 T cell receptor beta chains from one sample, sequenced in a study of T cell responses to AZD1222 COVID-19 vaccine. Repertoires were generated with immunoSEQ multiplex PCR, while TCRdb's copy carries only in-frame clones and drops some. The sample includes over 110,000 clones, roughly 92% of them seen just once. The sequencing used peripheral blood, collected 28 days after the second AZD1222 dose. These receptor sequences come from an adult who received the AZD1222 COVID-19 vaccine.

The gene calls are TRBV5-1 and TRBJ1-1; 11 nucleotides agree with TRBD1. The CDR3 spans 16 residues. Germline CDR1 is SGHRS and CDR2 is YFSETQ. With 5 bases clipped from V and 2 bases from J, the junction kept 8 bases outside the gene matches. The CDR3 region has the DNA TGCGCCAGCAGTCCTGGACAGGGGGCTTCAAACACTGAAGCTTTCTTT. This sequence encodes CASSPGQGASNTEAFF.

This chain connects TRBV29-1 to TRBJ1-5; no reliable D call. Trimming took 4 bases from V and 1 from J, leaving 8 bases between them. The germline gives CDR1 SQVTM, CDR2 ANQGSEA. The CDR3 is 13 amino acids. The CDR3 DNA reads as TGCAGCGTTGTAGGTGAGAGCAATCAGCCCCAGCATTTT. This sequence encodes CSVVGESNQPQHF.

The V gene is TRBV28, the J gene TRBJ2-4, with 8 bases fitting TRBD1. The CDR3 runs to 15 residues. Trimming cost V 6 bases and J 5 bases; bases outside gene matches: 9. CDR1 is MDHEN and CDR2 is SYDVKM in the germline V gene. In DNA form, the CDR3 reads TGTGCCAGCAGGGGGACAGGTTCGGCGCAAAACATTCAGTACTTC. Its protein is CASRGTGSAQNIQYF.

The CDR3 loop reads CASSLFGRDSDEQYF. The CDR3 region has the DNA TGTGCCAGCAGTTTATTCGGCAGGGATTCGGACGAGCAGTACTTC. The rearrangement links TRBV27 to TRBJ2-7; TRBD1 is a possible D gene (5 bases). Per the germline V gene, CDR1 is MNHEY and CDR2 is SMNVEV (reference sequence). The CDR3 covers 15 residues. V dropped 1 base and J dropped 5 bases, with 15 bases sitting between them.

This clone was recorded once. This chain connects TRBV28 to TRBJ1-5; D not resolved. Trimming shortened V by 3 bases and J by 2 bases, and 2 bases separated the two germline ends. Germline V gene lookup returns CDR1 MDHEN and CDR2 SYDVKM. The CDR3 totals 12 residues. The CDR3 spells CASSLGNQPQHF. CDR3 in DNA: TGTGCCAGCAGTTTGGGCAATCAGCCCCAGCATTTT.

The CDR3 DNA follows: TGTGCCAGCAAATACAGCGGGCTCTCCTACAATGAGCAGTTCTTC. This codes for CASKYSGLSYNEQFF. This chain connects TRBV27 to TRBJ2-1, with a weak D call TRBD2 (6 bases). The V end lost 7 bases, the J end lost 0 bases, and 13 bases lay between the germline ends. The CDR3 runs to 15 residues. Germline CDR1 is MNHEY and CDR2 is SMNVEV (reference sequence).

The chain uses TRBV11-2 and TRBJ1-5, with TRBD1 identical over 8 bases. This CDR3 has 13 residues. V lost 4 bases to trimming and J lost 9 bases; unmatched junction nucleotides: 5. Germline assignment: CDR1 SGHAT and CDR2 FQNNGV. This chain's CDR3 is CASSSTGERPQHF. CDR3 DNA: TGTGCCAGCAGCTCGACAGGGGAGCGGCCCCAGCATTTT. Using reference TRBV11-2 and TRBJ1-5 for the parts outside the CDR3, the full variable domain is EAGVAQSPRYKIIEKRQSVAFWCNPISGHATLYWYQQILGQGPKLLIQFQNNGVVDDSQLPKDRFSAERLKGVDSTLKIQPAKLEDSAVYLCASSSTGERPQHFGDGTRLSIL.

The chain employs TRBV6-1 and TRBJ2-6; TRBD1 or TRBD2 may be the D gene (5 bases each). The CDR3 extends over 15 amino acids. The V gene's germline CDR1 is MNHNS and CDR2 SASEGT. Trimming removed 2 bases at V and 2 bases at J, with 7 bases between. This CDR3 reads CASSELGAGANVLTF. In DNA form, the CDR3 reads TGTGCCAGCAGTGAATTGGGGGCTGGGGCCAACGTCCTGACTTTC.

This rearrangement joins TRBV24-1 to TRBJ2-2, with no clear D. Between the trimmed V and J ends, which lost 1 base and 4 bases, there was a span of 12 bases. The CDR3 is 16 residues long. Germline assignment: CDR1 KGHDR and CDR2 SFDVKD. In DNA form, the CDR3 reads TGTGCCACCAGTGATTTAGGACCCTCGAGCACCGGGGAGCTGTTTTTT. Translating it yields CATSDLGPSSTGELFF.

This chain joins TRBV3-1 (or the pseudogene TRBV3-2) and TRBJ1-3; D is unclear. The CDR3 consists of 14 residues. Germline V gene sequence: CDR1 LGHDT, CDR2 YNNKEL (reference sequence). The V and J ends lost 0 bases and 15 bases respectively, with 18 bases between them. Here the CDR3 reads CASSQDPSGSLSYF. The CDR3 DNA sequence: TGTGCCAGCAGCCAAGACCCGTCGGGGAGTCTCTCATATTTT.

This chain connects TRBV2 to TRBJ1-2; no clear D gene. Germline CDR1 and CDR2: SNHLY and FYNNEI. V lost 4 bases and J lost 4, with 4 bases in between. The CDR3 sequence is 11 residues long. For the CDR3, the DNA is TGTGCCAGCAGTGGCAGCTATGGCTACACCTTC. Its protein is CASSGSYGYTF.

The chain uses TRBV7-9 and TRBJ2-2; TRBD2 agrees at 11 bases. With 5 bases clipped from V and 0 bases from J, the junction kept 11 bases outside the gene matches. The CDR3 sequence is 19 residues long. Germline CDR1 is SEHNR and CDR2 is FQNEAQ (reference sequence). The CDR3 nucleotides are TGTGCCAGCAGCCTCACGACTAGCGGGGATCCCGCGAACACCGGGGAGCTGTTTTTT. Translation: CASSLTTSGDPANTGELFF. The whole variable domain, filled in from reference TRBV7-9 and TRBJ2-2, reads DTGVSQNPRHKITKRGQNVTFRCDPISEHNRLYWYRQTLGQGPEFLTYFQNEAQLEKSRLLSDRFSAERPKGSFSTLEIQRTEQGDSAMYLCASSLTTSGDPANTGELFFGEGSRLTVL.

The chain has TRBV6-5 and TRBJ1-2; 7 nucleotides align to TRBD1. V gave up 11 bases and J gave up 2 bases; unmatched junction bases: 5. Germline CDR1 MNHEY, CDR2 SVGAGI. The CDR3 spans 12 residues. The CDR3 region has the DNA TGTGCCGTGTCGACAGGGAACTATGGCTACACCTTC. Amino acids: CAVSTGNYGYTF.

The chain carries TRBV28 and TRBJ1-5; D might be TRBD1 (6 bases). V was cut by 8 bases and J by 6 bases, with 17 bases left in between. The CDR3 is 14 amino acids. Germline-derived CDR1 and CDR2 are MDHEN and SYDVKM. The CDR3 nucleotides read TGTGCCAGCCAGGGGACCTGGGGAAGTCAGCCCCAGCATTTT. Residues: CASQGTWGSQPQHF.

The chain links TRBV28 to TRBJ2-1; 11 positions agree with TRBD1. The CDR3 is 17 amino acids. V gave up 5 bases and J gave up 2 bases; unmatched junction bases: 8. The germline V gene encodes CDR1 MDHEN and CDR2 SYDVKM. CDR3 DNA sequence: TGTGCCAGCAGTACGGGGACAGGGGGTAACACCTACAATGAGCAGTTCTTC. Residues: CASSTGTGGNTYNEQFF. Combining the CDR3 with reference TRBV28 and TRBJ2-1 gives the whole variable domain DVKVTQSSRYLVKRTGEKVFLECVQDMDHENMFWYRQDPGLGLRLIYFSYDVKMKEKGDIPEGYSVSREKKERFSLILESASTNQTSMYLCASSTGTGGNTYNEQFFGPGTRLTVL.

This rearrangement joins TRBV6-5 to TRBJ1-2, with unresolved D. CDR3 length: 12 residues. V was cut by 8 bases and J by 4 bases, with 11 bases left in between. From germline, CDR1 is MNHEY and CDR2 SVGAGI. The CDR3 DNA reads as TGTGCCAGCGCAGCGATCGGCTATGGCTACACCTTC. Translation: CASAAIGYGYTF.

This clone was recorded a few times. CDR3 DNA: TGTGCCAGCAGCTTGAGAGGGGGAAGTGGGGCCAACGTCCTGACTTTC. It is translated as CASSLRGGSGANVLTF. This chain connects TRBV5-4 to TRBJ2-6; perhaps TRBD1 as D (6 bases). Germline values: CDR1 SGHNT, CDR2 YYREEE (reference sequence). V was cut by 1 base and J by 3 bases, with 11 bases left in between. This CDR3 spans 16 amino acids.

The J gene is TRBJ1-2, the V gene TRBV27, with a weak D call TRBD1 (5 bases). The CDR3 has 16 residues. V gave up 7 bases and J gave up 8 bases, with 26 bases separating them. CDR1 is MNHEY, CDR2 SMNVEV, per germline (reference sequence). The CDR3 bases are TGTGCCAGCAAAATGAGTGGGGGGGGTTCTGAGGGAGGCTACACCTTC. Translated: CASKMSGGGSEGGYTF.

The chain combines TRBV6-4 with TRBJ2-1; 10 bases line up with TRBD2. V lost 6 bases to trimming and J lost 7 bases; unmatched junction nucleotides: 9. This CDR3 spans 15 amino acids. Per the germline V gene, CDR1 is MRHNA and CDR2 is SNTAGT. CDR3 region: CASSSLAGDGNEQFF. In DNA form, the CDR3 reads TGTGCCAGCAGCTCTCTAGCGGGAGATGGGAATGAGCAGTTCTTC.

CDR3 amino acids: CASSIIGRNYGYTF. Here the CDR3 DNA reads TGTGCCAGTAGTATAATCGGCAGAAACTATGGCTACACCTTC. This chain connects TRBV19 to TRBJ1-2; D uncertain. Germline lookup yields CDR1 LNHDA and CDR2 SQIVND (reference sequence). This CDR3 has 14 residues. V was clipped by 2 bases and J by 2 bases, with 9 bases between them. Filled out from reference TRBV19 and TRBJ1-2, the complete variable domain reads DGGITQSPKYLFRKEGQNVTLSCEQNLNHDAMYWYRQDPGQGLRLIYYSQIVNDFQKGDIAEGYSVSREKKESFPLTVTSAQKNPTAFYLCASSIIGRNYGYTFGSGTRLTVV.

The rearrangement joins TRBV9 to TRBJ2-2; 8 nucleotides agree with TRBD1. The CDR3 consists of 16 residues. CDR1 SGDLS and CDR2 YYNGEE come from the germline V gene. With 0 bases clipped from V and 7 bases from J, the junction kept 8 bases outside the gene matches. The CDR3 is CASSVGGQGAVGELFF. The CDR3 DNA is TGTGCCAGCAGCGTAGGGGGCCAGGGGGCAGTCGGGGAGCTGTTTTTT.